These 15 T cell receptor beta chains originate from one sample sequenced in a study of cytomegalovirus exposure and HLA in healthy donors. Both 60 Vbeta primers and 13 Jbeta primers went into the PCR. Here immunoSEQ multiplex PCR was the method, and the copy in TCRdb shows in-frame clones only, minus some. The sample lists 100,000 to 140,000 clones; under 85% were seen once. Material for sequencing was PBMCs. These receptors originate from a male donor in good health and CMV-seronegative.

The chain carries TRBV6-4 and TRBJ2-2, with TRBD2 identical over 14 bases. The germline gives CDR1 MRHNA, CDR2 SNTAGT. With 8 bases clipped from V and 5 bases from J, the junction kept 7 bases outside the gene matches. The CDR3 extends over 16 amino acids. The CDR3 DNA reads as TGTGCCAGCTCCGGACTAGCGGGAGGTCGGACCGGGGAGCTGTTTTTT. Protein product: CASSGLAGGRTGELFF.

V is TRBV4-1 and J is TRBJ2-7, with 7 positions matching TRBD1. J gave up 4 bases and V 4 bases, and 7 bases lay outside the gene matches. CDR3 size: 14 residues. CDR1 is MGHRA and CDR2 is YSYEKL in the germline V gene. CDR3 loop: CASSLGGAAYEQYF. The CDR3 nucleotides read TGCGCCAGCAGCCTAGGGGGCGCGGCGTACGAGCAGTACTTC.

V and J are TRBV10-3 and TRBJ2-3; TRBD2 matches at 10 bases. From germline, CDR1 is ENHRY and CDR2 SYGVKD. V lost 4 bases, J lost 4 bases, and 8 bases stayed unmatched. The CDR3 extends over 16 amino acids. CDR3 sequence: CAISALSGRASDTQYF. Here the CDR3 DNA reads TGTGCCATCAGTGCCCTAAGCGGGAGGGCCTCAGATACGCAGTATTTT.

V is TRBV2 and J is TRBJ1-4, with D possibly matching TRBD1 (5 bases). The V end lost 0 bases, the J end lost 6 bases, and 14 bases lay between the germline ends. The length of the CDR3 is 16 residues. Germline CDR1 is SNHLY and CDR2 is FYNNEI. The CDR3, as DNA: TGTGCCAGCAGTGAAGCGATTCGGCAGGGCTATGAAAAACTGTTTTTT. It translates to CASSEAIRQGYEKLFF.

This clone has more than one count but fewer than ten. The sample contains more than one DNA sequence encoding this CDR3. The CDR3 nucleotides read TGTGCCAGCAGCCCCGGACAGGGCGGCAATCAGCCCCAGCATTTT. Protein: CASSPGQGGNQPQHF. The V and J genes are TRBV6-5 and TRBJ1-5; TRBD1 matches 8 bases. The V gene end was trimmed by 6 bases and the J gene end by 2 bases; junction bases not matched to a gene: 6. The CDR3 contains 15 residues. Germline CDR1 is MNHEY and CDR2 is SVGAGI.

The chain links TRBV20-1 to TRBJ2-7; maybe TRBD2 (5 bases). Trimming pared 5 bases from V and 6 bases from J, leaving 11 bases between. The CDR3 totals 11 residues. The V gene's germline CDR1 is DFQATT and CDR2 SNEGSKA (reference sequence). The CDR3 DNA follows: TGCAGTGCTGCTGCTAGCTTCGAGCAGTACTTC. Its translation: CSAAASFEQYF.

The chain uses TRBV11-2 and TRBJ2-1, with D tentatively TRBD2 (5 bases). V was cut by 5 bases and J by 4 bases, with 12 bases left in between. Germline V lookup: CDR1 SGHAT, CDR2 FQNNGV. This CDR3 region has 14 residues. CDR3 sequence: CASSTRRTYNEQFF. The CDR3 DNA reads as TGTGCCAGCAGCACACGGAGGACTTACAATGAGCAGTTCTTC.

This clone was seen more than once but under ten times. The V call is TRBV27, the J call TRBJ2-1; 8 bases are a match to TRBD1. The germline CDR1 and CDR2 sequences are MNHEY and SMNVEV (reference sequence). The length of the CDR3 is 15 residues. The trim removed 3 bases at V and 2 bases at J, leaving 3 bases unmatched. This CDR3 reads CASSFSTGAYNEQFF. The CDR3 coding sequence is TGTGCCAGCAGTTTTTCGACAGGGGCCTACAATGAGCAGTTCTTC.

J is TRBJ1-1 and V is TRBV25-1, with D maybe TRBD1 (6 bases). Trimming pared 8 bases from V and 8 bases from J, leaving 18 bases between. CDR3 length equals 13 residues. Germline loops: CDR1 MGHDK, CDR2 SYGVNS. The CDR3 loop reads CASGKTGYWEAFF. CDR3 sequence (DNA): TGTGCCAGCGGTAAGACAGGCTATTGGGAAGCTTTCTTT.

This chain uses TRBV9 with TRBJ2-7; TRBD2 aligns across 7 bases. Losses at the gene ends were 0 bases for V and 6 bases for J; bases not matched to a gene: 15. Germline CDR1 reads SGDLS; CDR2 reads YYNGEE. This CDR3 has 17 residues. CDR3 amino acids: CASSVASLREYVGEQYF. CDR3 coding DNA: TGTGCCAGCAGCGTAGCTAGCTTGCGGGAGTACGTGGGCGAGCAGTACTTC.

The chain uses TRBV6-5 and TRBJ2-5; the D gene is possibly TRBD2 (5 bases). The germline gives CDR1 MNHEY, CDR2 SVGAGI. The CDR3 runs to 13 residues. The V and J ends lost 7 bases and 2 bases respectively, with 11 bases between them. CDR3 loop: CASKRTRQETQYF. The DNA of the CDR3 is TGTGCCAGCAAGAGGACTCGGCAAGAGACCCAGTACTTC.

This chain links TRBV14 with TRBJ2-1, with 11 bases identical to TRBD2. Germline V gives CDR1 SGHDN, CDR2 FVKESK. The CDR3 consists of 20 residues. J was trimmed by 4 bases and V by 4 bases; bases with no gene match: 18. The CDR3 sequence is CASSPLSSGRTSSLYNEQFF. The CDR3 DNA reads as TGTGCCAGCAGCCCCTTGTCTAGCGGGAGGACATCCTCCCTTTACAATGAGCAGTTCTTC.

This chain joins TRBV10-1 and TRBJ2-1; 8 bases agree with TRBD2. Germline CDR1 is WNHNN and CDR2 is SYGVQD (reference sequence). V shed 2 bases and J 4 bases; nucleotides not matched to a gene: 4. This CDR3 has 15 residues. The CDR3 DNA is TGCGCCAGCAGTGAGCTAGCGGGCTCTTACAATGAGCAGTTCTTC. Translating gives CASSELAGSYNEQFF.

This sequence joins TRBV30 and TRBJ2-6; the match to TRBD1 covers 10 bases. The CDR3 covers 13 residues. V lost 5 bases, J lost 13 bases, and 8 bases stayed unmatched. Germline lookup yields CDR1 GTSNPN and CDR2 SVGIG (reference sequence). The CDR3 sequence is CAWYPGQGNVLTF. CDR3 nucleotides: TGTGCCTGGTACCCGGGACAGGGGAATGTCCTGACTTTC.

This clone was seen a handful of times. This chain uses TRBV9 with TRBJ2-3; TRBD2 matches at 10 bases. Germline V lookup: CDR1 SGDLS, CDR2 YYNGEE. Germline trimming cut 3 bases from V and 0 bases from J; bases unmatched to any gene: 16. This CDR3 has 20 amino acids. The CDR3 loop reads CASSANPSNGLAASTDTQYF. CDR3 in DNA: TGTGCCAGCAGCGCAAACCCCTCAAATGGACTAGCGGCTAGCACAGATACGCAGTATTTT.